This T cell receptor (beta chain) was recorded in a study of blood T cells in healthy people across ages. The second PCR ran roughly 6 to 11 cycles with a sample-barcoded 5' primer and J-beta primers. A single record per CDR3 protein comes from TCRdb applying MiXCR to the 5' RACE reads. The sample has 1.5 million to 2 million distinct CDR3 sequences; 28% are singletons. This CDR3 has 16 amino acids. The V end lost 6 bases, the J end lost 0 bases, and 12 bases lay between the germline ends. This chain joins TRBV12-3 or TRBV12-4 and TRBJ2-6; a weak D match, TRBD1 (5 bases). The sequenced sample consisted of blood. The source of this sequence is a woman aged 30 to 39 in good health. The CDR3 loop reads CASRRDRSSGANVLTF. The CDR3, as DNA: TGTGCCAGCAGGCGTGACAGAAGCTCTGGGGCCAACGTCCTGACTTTC.